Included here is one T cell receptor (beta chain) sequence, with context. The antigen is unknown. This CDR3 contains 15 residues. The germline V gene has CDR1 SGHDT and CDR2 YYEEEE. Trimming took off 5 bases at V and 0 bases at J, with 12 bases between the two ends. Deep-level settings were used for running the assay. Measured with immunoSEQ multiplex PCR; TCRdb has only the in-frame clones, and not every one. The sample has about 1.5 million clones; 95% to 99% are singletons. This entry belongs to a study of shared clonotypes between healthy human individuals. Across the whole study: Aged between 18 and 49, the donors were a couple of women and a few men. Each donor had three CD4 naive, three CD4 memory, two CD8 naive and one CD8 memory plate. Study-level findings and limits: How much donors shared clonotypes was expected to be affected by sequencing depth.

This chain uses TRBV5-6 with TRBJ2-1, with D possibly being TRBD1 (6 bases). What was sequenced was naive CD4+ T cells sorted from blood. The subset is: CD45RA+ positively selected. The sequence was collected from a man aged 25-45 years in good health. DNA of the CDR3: TGTGCCAGCAGAAAAAACAGGGCCTCCTACAATGAGCAGTTCTTC. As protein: CASRKNRASYNEQFF.